The rows below give T cell receptor beta chains drawn from one sample of a study of blood T cell repertoires in COVID-19. Using immunoSEQ multiplex PCR, the repertoire was profiled, and TCRdb retains in-frame clones only, with some absent. The sample lists over 350,000 clones, roughly 89% occurring once. The sequencing input was peripheral blood. All receptors derive from a woman aged 25 to 39 with acute or convalescent COVID-19. Both conserved end residues are part of each CDR3. A D gene is named only where the DNA matches it firmly. Clone size is given for some rows only: seen once, a few or many times, or a class if the clone is expanded.

V gene	D gene	J gene	clone size	CDR3 protein	CDR3 DNA
TRBV2	NA	TRBJ2-7	NA	CASSARRDYEQYF	TGTGCCAGCAGTGCCCGGAGAGACTACGAGCAGTACTTC
TRBV6-5	NA	TRBJ1-1	NA	CASILQGNTEAFF	TGTGCCAGCATCCTACAGGGGAACACTGAAGCTTTCTTT
TRBV24-1	TRBD1	TRBJ1-1	NA	CATAGTGDTEAFF	TGTGCCACCGCGGGGACAGGGGATACTGAAGCTTTCTTT
TRBV27	TRBD1	TRBJ2-1	NA	CASTLTGGYNEQFF	TGTGCCAGCACCTTGACAGGGGGTTACAATGAGCAGTTCTTC
TRBV12-3/TRBV12-4	NA	TRBJ1-5	NA	CASSFGRLQPQHF	TGTGCCAGCAGTTTTGGGAGGTTGCAGCCCCAGCATTTT
TRBV5-4	NA	TRBJ2-2	NA	CASSFKTRTPGELFF	TGTGCCAGCAGCTTTAAGACTAGAACGCCCGGGGAGCTGTTTTTT
TRBV5-1	NA	TRBJ2-1	NA	CASSLDAAQGPYNEQFF	TGCGCCAGCAGCTTAGATGCAGCGCAGGGGCCCTACAATGAGCAGTTCTTC
TRBV6-1	NA	TRBJ2-1	many	CASSVGRGWGINEQFF	TGTGCCAGCAGTGTCGGGAGAGGGTGGGGTATCAATGAGCAGTTCTTC
TRBV30	TRBD1	TRBJ2-5	once	CAWSRGQGARETQYF	TGTGCCTGGAGTCGGGGACAGGGGGCCCGGGAGACCCAGTACTTC
TRBV11-3	NA	TRBJ2-1	NA	CASSAGPLSSYNEQFF	TGTGCCAGCAGCGCGGGACCCCTTAGCTCCTACAATGAGCAGTTCTTC
TRBV6-5	TRBD1	TRBJ1-2	NA	CASIIGDSVYGYTF	TGTGCCAGCATCATCGGGGACAGTGTTTATGGCTACACCTTC
TRBV19	NA	TRBJ2-7	NA	CATAAGISYEQYF	TGTGCCACCGCAGCAGGGATCTCCTACGAGCAGTACTTC
TRBV3-1/TRBV3-2	NA	TRBJ2-3	once	CASSRNRDRTDTQYF	TGTGCCAGCAGCCGGAACAGGGACCGCACAGATACGCAGTATTTT
TRBV6-5	NA	TRBJ1-2	NA	CASSEAGRGNYGYTF	TGTGCCAGCAGCGAGGCAGGGCGCGGAAACTATGGCTACACCTTC
TRBV2	NA	TRBJ2-5	NA	CASSEAGTRETQYF	TGTGCCAGCAGTGAAGCGGGGACTCGAGAGACCCAGTACTTC
TRBV30	NA	TRBJ2-5	NA	CAWSATGQETQYF	TGTGCCTGGAGTGCGACAGGTCAGGAGACCCAGTACTTC
TRBV5-4	NA	TRBJ2-1	NA	CASSGTTGTRNEQFF	TGTGCCAGCAGCGGTACGACAGGGACTCGCAATGAGCAGTTCTTC
TRBV19	NA	TRBJ1-1	NA	CASSMETLGVEAFF	TGTGCCAGTAGTATGGAAACGTTGGGAGTTGAAGCTTTCTTT
TRBV6-5	NA	TRBJ2-1	NA	CASSTGISSYNEQFF	TGTGCCAGCAGTACCGGGATAAGCTCCTACAATGAGCAGTTCTTC
TRBV3-1/TRBV3-2	TRBD1	TRBJ1-2	NA	CASSYLGGADGYTF	TGTGCCAGCAGCTACTTAGGGGGCGCGGATGGCTACACCTTC
TRBV5-1	TRBD2	TRBJ2-1	NA	CASSGLGYNEQFF	TGCGCCAGCAGCGGACTAGGTTACAATGAGCAGTTCTTC